This T cell receptor (beta chain) was documented in a study of shared clonotypes between healthy human individuals. Notes on the study in general: In the sorted subsets, rarefaction showed sequencing was incomplete despite large depth. Researchers sampled blood only, noting tissue repertoires likely differ. Researchers found naive subsets generally carried larger estimated richness than memory subsets. Clonotypes which were not shared had lower generation probabilities than clonotypes that all four donors shared.

Trimming removed 2 bases at V and 2 bases at J, with 17 bases between. CDR3 length: 17 amino acids. The germline CDR1 and CDR2 sequences are KGHSH and LQKENI. A note on this clone: What it binds is not known.

Measured with immunoSEQ multiplex PCR; TCRdb has only the in-frame clones, and not every one. This table holds about 380,000 clones, 96% found once. The sample consisted of memory CD8+ T cells sorted from blood. Regarding subset: CD45RO+ cells pooled with CCR7-negative TemRA cells. The TCR was taken from a man aged 25-45 years in good health. V and J are TRBV18 and TRBJ2-3; possibly TRBD1 for D (6 bases). The CDR3 DNA reads TGTGCCAGCTCACCAGTTTCCAGGGGTTCATTCACAGATACGCAGTATTTT. Protein sequence: CASSPVSRGSFTDTQYF.